These 5 T cell receptor beta chains were sequenced from one sample in a study of blood T cell repertoires in COVID-19. The protocol was immunoSEQ multiplex PCR, while the TCRdb copy is restricted to in-frame clones and leaves out a portion. The profile shows approximately 240,000 clones, around 87% of them singletons. The sequenced sample consisted of PBMCs or T cells enriched from blood (not recorded which). Receptors originate from a woman aged 30 to 39 with acute COVID-19.

The chain uses TRBV7-3 and TRBJ2-2; D possibly corresponds to TRBD1 (5 bases). V gave up 5 bases and J gave up 4 bases, with 20 bases separating them. The CDR3 extends over 17 amino acids. Germline V lookup: CDR1 SGHTA, CDR2 FQGTGA. The chain's CDR3 is CASSRKLGLLSTGELFF. CDR3 DNA: TGTGCCAGCAGCCGAAAATTGGGGCTATTATCCACCGGGGAGCTGTTTTTT.

The chain has TRBV13 and TRBJ2-7; 7 nucleotides match TRBD1. V gave up 0 bases and J gave up 4 bases; unmatched junction bases: 15. The CDR3 sequence is 18 residues long. CDR1 and CDR2 from the germline V gene are PRHDT and FYEKMQ (reference sequence). DNA for the CDR3: TGTGCCAGCAGCTTAGGACCCGAACGGAGAACAGGGGCATACGAGCAGTACTTC. Encoded protein: CASSLGPERRTGAYEQYF.

The genes are TRBV7-9 and TRBJ2-7, with 14 bases fitting TRBD2. Germline V gives CDR1 SEHNR, CDR2 FQNEAQ (reference sequence). The CDR3 loop spans 15 amino acids. After removal of 3 bases from V and 5 bases from J, the junction contained 3 bases not matched to a gene. Here the CDR3 DNA reads TGTGCCAGCAGCTTTGGACTAGCGGGGGGCGACGAGCAGTACTTC. Protein product: CASSFGLAGGDEQYF.

As concerns this clone: At one boundary the junction diverges from the germline segment, which might be a read error. This chain uses TRBV19 with TRBJ2-2, with TRBD2 identical over 8 bases. This CDR3 has 15 residues. Germline CDR1 is LNHDA and CDR2 is SQIVND (reference sequence). CDR3 DNA: TGTGCCAGTAGTATTGAGGGACTAGTCACCAGGGAGCTGTTTTTT. Protein sequence: CASSIEGLVTRELFF.

The CDR3 loop is CASSGRRSMGDTQYF. In DNA form, the CDR3 reads TGTGCCAGCAGCGGTCGGAGATCTATGGGAGATACGCAGTATTTT. V is TRBV9 and J is TRBJ2-3; D is unclear. V was trimmed by 3 bases and J by 5 bases, leaving 16 bases between them. This CDR3 region has 15 residues. Germline V gene lookup returns CDR1 SGDLS and CDR2 YYNGEE.